Listed below are T cell receptor beta chains from one sample, sequenced in a study of OX40 agonist ivuxolimab in advanced cancers. Assay used: immunoSEQ multiplex PCR; TCRdb lists only in-frame clones, some missing. The sample lists approximately 88,000 clones, approximately 91% seen once, with around 0.7% in the top ten. Sequences were derived from CD4+ or CD8+ T cells sorted from blood, sampled in a trial of the OX40 agonist ivuxolimab. The receptors shown here come from an adult with an advanced solid tumor such as melanoma, head and neck, liver or kidney cancer. CDR3s include the opening cysteine and the closing phenylalanine or tryptophan. A D gene is named only where the DNA matches it firmly. A row's size may be missing; if present it is once, few, many or a size class.

cdr3_aa: CASSLVGGSPYGYTF; cdr3_nt: TGTGCCAGCAGCTTGGTAGGGGGGAGCCCCTATGGCTACACCTTC; clone_size: NA; j_call: TRBJ1-2; d_call: NA; v_call: TRBV5-4
cdr3_aa: CASSETRYEQFF; cdr3_nt: TGTGCCAGCAGCGAGACACGATATGAGCAGTTCTTC; clone_size: NA; j_call: TRBJ2-1; d_call: NA; v_call: TRBV2
cdr3_aa: CASSTGGPGSYEQYF; cdr3_nt: TGTGCCAGCTCTACAGGGGGCCCAGGGTCCTACGAGCAGTACTTC; clone_size: NA; j_call: TRBJ2-7; d_call: TRBD1; v_call: TRBV18
cdr3_aa: CASNGAAYNEQFF; cdr3_nt: TGTGCCAGCAACGGGGCTGCCTACAATGAGCAGTTCTTC; clone_size: NA; j_call: TRBJ2-1; d_call: NA; v_call: TRBV27
cdr3_aa: CASSPGRSTEAFF; cdr3_nt: TGCGCCAGCAGCCCCGGACGGTCCACTGAAGCTTTCTTT; clone_size: NA; j_call: TRBJ1-1; d_call: NA; v_call: TRBV5-1
cdr3_aa: CASSFSGTGTSYEQYF; cdr3_nt: TGTGCCAGCAGCTTTTCCGGGACAGGGACCTCCTACGAGCAGTACTTC; clone_size: NA; j_call: TRBJ2-7; d_call: TRBD1; v_call: TRBV5-6
cdr3_aa: CASSLKPRGGFGDTQYF; cdr3_nt: TGTGCCAGTAGTTTAAAACCCAGGGGAGGGTTTGGAGATACGCAGTATTTT; clone_size: NA; j_call: TRBJ2-3; d_call: NA; v_call: TRBV19
cdr3_aa: CAWNPGYGYTF; cdr3_nt: TGTGCCTGGAATCCGGGTTATGGCTACACCTTC; clone_size: NA; j_call: TRBJ1-2; d_call: NA; v_call: TRBV30
cdr3_aa: CAAPPFRDSSTCEAFF; cdr3_nt: TGTGCCGCCCCGCCCTTCCGGGACAGCTCAACCTGTGAAGCTTTCTTT; clone_size: NA; j_call: TRBJ1-1; d_call: TRBD1; v_call: TRBV27
cdr3_aa: CASSLGPARGGQETQYF; cdr3_nt: TGTGCCAGCAGCTTAGGCCCCGCGCGGGGGGGCCAAGAGACCCAGTACTTC; clone_size: NA; j_call: TRBJ2-5; d_call: TRBD2; v_call: TRBV7-6
cdr3_aa: CASSIGRGRGANEQFF; cdr3_nt: TGTGCCAGTAGTATAGGAAGGGGCAGGGGGGCCAATGAGCAGTTCTTC; clone_size: once; j_call: TRBJ2-1; d_call: NA; v_call: TRBV19
cdr3_aa: CASSLQGSPLHF; cdr3_nt: TGTGCCAGCAGCTTGCAGGGTTCACCCCTCCACTTT; clone_size: NA; j_call: TRBJ1-6; d_call: NA; v_call: TRBV5-4
cdr3_aa: CASSLAGLNSPLHF; cdr3_nt: TGTGCCAGCAGCTTAGCCGGCTTGAATTCACCCCTCCACTTT; clone_size: NA; j_call: TRBJ1-6; d_call: NA; v_call: TRBV7-6
cdr3_aa: CASNTRPSNYGYTF; cdr3_nt: TGTGCCAGCAATACAAGGCCGTCTAACTATGGCTACACCTTC; clone_size: NA; j_call: TRBJ1-2; d_call: NA; v_call: TRBV11-2
cdr3_aa: CASSREPRMGYGYTF; cdr3_nt: TGTGCCAGCAGTCGGGAACCGAGAATGGGCTATGGCTACACCTTC; clone_size: NA; j_call: TRBJ1-2; d_call: NA; v_call: TRBV6-5
cdr3_aa: CASRMEEGGGTPRHEQYF; cdr3_nt: TGTGCCAGCAGGATGGAGGAGGGAGGCGGTACCCCTAGGCACGAGCAGTACTTC; clone_size: NA; j_call: TRBJ2-7; d_call: NA; v_call: TRBV9
cdr3_aa: CASSSQGREETQYF; cdr3_nt: TGCGCCAGCAGCTCACAGGGGAGAGAAGAGACCCAGTACTTC; clone_size: NA; j_call: TRBJ2-5; d_call: TRBD1; v_call: TRBV5-1
cdr3_aa: CASSAQPLAGGGDEQFF; cdr3_nt: TGTGCCAGCAGCGCCCAGCCCCTAGCGGGAGGTGGCGATGAGCAGTTCTTC; clone_size: NA; j_call: TRBJ2-1; d_call: TRBD2; v_call: TRBV9